This entry features one T cell receptor (beta chain) sequence. CDR1 MNHNY and CDR2 SVGAGI come from the germline V gene (reference sequence). V was cut by 6 bases and J by 2 bases, with 17 bases left in between. This CDR3 spans 16 amino acids. Vbeta (60) and Jbeta (13) primers were used in the PCR. Some clones are missing from TCRdb's copy, which holds only in-frame ones; the method was immunoSEQ multiplex PCR. The repertoire consists of 60,000 to 80,000 clones, with 79% occurring once and the leading ten covering less than 3.5%. The data were taken from a study of cytomegalovirus exposure and HLA in healthy donors.

Sequencing was done on a sample of PBMCs. This receptor was identified in a woman aged 25 to 39 in good health and CMV-seronegative. The J gene is TRBJ1-5, the V gene TRBV6-6, with unresolved D. This chain's CDR3 is CASSSAASQGNQPQHF. The CDR3 nucleotides read TGTGCCAGCAGCTCCGCCGCCTCTCAGGGCAATCAGCCCCAGCATTTT.